This T cell receptor beta chain is drawn from a study of T cell clonality in common variable immunodeficiency. Germline-derived CDR1 and CDR2 are SGHTA and FQGNSA. The CDR3 loop spans 17 amino acids. The J segment lost 2 bases and the V segment lost 0 bases, leaving 8 bases of the junction unmatched. In regard to this clone: What it recognizes is unknown. The read stops 3 residues short of the end of the CDR3; the missing end is completed from the germline J gene.

Both groups were predominantly of Caucasian heritage. Findings and caveats of the study: Common variable immunodeficiency TCR beta sequences reportedly had fewer deletions and N-nucleotide insertions.

This table comes from immunoSEQ multiplex PCR, and its TCRdb copy is limited to in-frame clones, with some not included. The sample holds about 12,000 clones, and no clone turns up only once. V usage is TRBV7-2 and J usage is TRBJ2-7, with 9 bases identical to TRBD1. The receptor was isolated from a human donor with common variable immunodeficiency. The sequenced sample was peripheral blood mononuclear cells. Partial CDR3 DNA: TGTGCCAGCAGCTTAGCAAGAGGACAGGGGATTCCCTACGAG. Protein: CASSLARGQGIPYE. The CDR3 as a whole reads CASSLARGQGIPYEQYF.